This TCR beta chain was identified in a study of T cell changes during pregnancy in multiple sclerosis (dated by TCRdb to the late 2010s). About the study as a whole: The study looked at changes in the T cell repertoire across pregnancy in women with multiple sclerosis.

The library relied on the immunoSEQ multiplex PCR assay. The clones in this table, taken by TCRdb from immuneACCESS, are in-frame only. Not every clone is retained; where verified, under half of the shortfall comes from an unresolved V gene, and the cause of the rest is unknown. The sample data list around 50,000 clones, and approximately 92% of these were observed just once. Approximately 1.2% of the sample rests with the top ten. Points on this clone: Its antigen remains unidentified. Base qualities are not at hand, and no much larger clone is one base apart.

V is trimmed back by 2 bases and J by 1 base, and the junction contains 5 bases that no gene match accounts for. Including cysteine and phenylalanine, the CDR3 has 16 amino acids. Here the CDR3 DNA is all that survives: 48 bases in frame from base 1. Looking up the germline V gene yields CDR1 SGHRS and CDR2 YFSETQ. Material: peripheral blood, obtained after pregnancy. The V gene is TRBV5-1 and the J gene is TRBJ2-5; 10 bases in between match TRBD2. The TCR comes from a female donor in good health, enrolled as a control in a pregnancy study. CDR3 region: CASSFQLAGVQETQYF. At the DNA level, the sequence is TGCGCCAGCAGCTTCCAGCTAGCGGGGGTCCAAGAGACCCAGTACTTC.